This T cell receptor beta chain was profiled in a study of shared T cell receptors in the human thymus. Trimming cost V 2 bases and J 5 bases, with 18 bases left between them. This CDR3 region has 17 residues. CDR1 SGHDN and CDR2 FVKESK come from the germline V gene. TCRdb's table, derived via immunoSEQ multiplex PCR, lists solely in-frame clones and lacks some. Among some 720,000 clones listed, 88% were seen once. The same sample was also studied in work on human thymus T cells. That study reports: Both thymic and peripheral blood repertoires showed apparently biased V and J usage.

This chain joins TRBV14 and TRBJ2-2; a possible D gene is TRBD2 (6 bases). The sequence was obtained from a boy under three years old with a congenital heart defect. Sequencing input: thymocytes. The CDR3 DNA reads TGTGCCAGCAGCCAATACCCCCTGGAGGGGTGGACCGGGGAGCTGTTTTTT. Protein sequence: CASSQYPLEGWTGELFF.